These T cell receptor beta chains were read from a single sample in a study of Ad26.COV2.S vaccination and SARS-CoV-2 variants. Assay used: immunoSEQ multiplex PCR; TCRdb lists only in-frame clones, some missing. Of about 400,000 clones in the sample, roughly four fifths were seen once. Sample: peripheral blood, taken in a trial of Ad26.COV2.S vaccine versus placebo. These receptors were obtained from a person aged 18-65 years who received the Ad26.COV2.S COVID-19 vaccine or a placebo. CDR3s leave out the opening cysteine and the closing phenylalanine or tryptophan. Clone size is stated in some rows and not others, as once, few, many or a class when expanded.

V	J	size	CDR3
TRBV6-5	TRBJ2-7	NA	ASSNIISGPLEQY
TRBV7-9	TRBJ2-7	NA	ASSLALAATGSYEQY
TRBV19	TRBJ2-3	NA	ASSMGSPLSTDTQY
TRBV5-1	TRBJ2-3	NA	ASSPDTDTQY
TRBV4-2	TRBJ2-7	NA	ASSPVDSSLSYEQY
TRBV4-3	TRBJ2-6	few	ASSGSGANVLT
TRBV6-5	TRBJ1-1	NA	ASSLGHRHTEAF
TRBV5-1	TRBJ1-4	NA	ASSWGPTGGSANEKLF
TRBV7-6	TRBJ1-2	NA	ASSNTLFSHWHGYT
TRBV4-1	TRBJ1-2	NA	ASSQGRSYGYT
TRBV6-4	TRBJ2-3	NA	ASSDSTSGGNTQY
TRBV6-5	TRBJ2-7	NA	ASSTADGYYEQY
TRBV2	TRBJ1-1	once	AIRDYKVREAF
TRBV29-1	TRBJ2-7	once	SVLGGQGAHEQY
TRBV3-1/TRBV3-2	TRBJ1-2	NA	ASSQGGSSYGYT
TRBV5-1	TRBJ2-2	NA	ASSKDGTTGELF
TRBV5-1	TRBJ2-1	NA	ASSPTSGSIYNEQF
TRBV2	TRBJ1-3	NA	ASSVEQGENTIY
TRBV5-4	TRBJ1-1	NA	ASSLGGTFAEAF
TRBV19	TRBJ1-1	NA	ASTEPRSGEAF
TRBV6-5	TRBJ1-3	NA	ASSYDTSSGNTIY
TRBV3-1/TRBV3-2	TRBJ2-1	NA	ASSQMSADNEQF
TRBV12-3/TRBV12-4	TRBJ1-1	NA	ASSFFLHTEAF
TRBV7-8	TRBJ1-4	NA	ASSPRRDIPEKLF